The entry below describes one T cell receptor (beta chain). This specimen comes from a study of blood T cell repertoires in COVID-19. Study overall: Collection of acute and convalescent COVID-19 samples took place in the United States, Italy and Spain. From T cells, B-cell-depleted T cells, or PBMCs came the material, which was cDNA or gDNA.

V lost 3 bases, J lost 5 bases, and 3 bases stayed unmatched. CDR1 is SGHDT and CDR2 is YYEEEE in the germline V gene. The CDR3 runs to 14 residues. In the original analysis: Estimation of nucleated cell counts was performed using reference gene primer amplification. Clones were read by immunoSEQ multiplex PCR, and TCRdb kept only the in-frame ones, dropping some. D and trimming come from the DNA, and the V and J calls and clone size come from that table. Of fewer than 65,000 clones listed, 65% to 90% are singletons. The chain has TRBV5-6 and TRBJ1-2; 11 positions match TRBD1. This receptor was identified in a man in his 60s with acute or convalescent COVID-19. The specimen sequenced was peripheral blood. The CDR3 DNA follows: TGTGCCAGCAGCTCGGACAGGGGGCTATATGGCTACACCTTC. As protein: CASSSDRGLYGYTF. The whole variable domain, filled in from reference TRBV5-6 and TRBJ1-2, reads DAGVTQSPTHLIKTRGQQVTLRCSPKSGHDTVSWYQQALGQGPQFIFQYYEEEERQRGNFPDRFSGHQFPNYSSELNVNALLLGDSALYLCASSSDRGLYGYTFGSGTRLTVV.